This TCR beta chain emerged from a study of tumor-infiltrating lymphocytes in primary liver carcinoma. Background on the study: Patients included men and women of 30 to 69 years. General study results and limits: Only around 7.5-25% of top clones occurred in all five tumor regions. Lower overlap was observed for tumor-adjacent and tumor-blood pairs relative to tumor region pairs.

A primer in the constant region served to generate TCR beta cDNA from approximately 500 ng of total RNA. Libraries covering TCR beta were generated through three nested multiplex PCR rounds (using a slightly modified ARM-PCR). TRBV1-TRBV30 forward and Cbeta reverse primers drove the first two approximately 11-cycle rounds. TCRdb passed the multiplex PCR reads through MiXCR, listing each CDR3 protein once. The sample shows about 210,000 distinct CDR3 sequences, approximately 80% of them seen only once. Taking 20-30 mg of unsorted bulk tissue, the authors co-extracted RNA and DNA. Sampling targeted five separate regions of each tumor, which included the tumor centre. Trimming took 9 bases from V and 4 from J, leaving 18 bases between them. The CDR3 is 14 residues long. CDR1 and CDR2 (germline): MDHEN, SYDVKM. In regard to this clonotype: Antigen unknown.

The V and J genes are TRBV28 and TRBJ2-5, with no clear D. The sequenced sample was tumor tissue from primary liver carcinoma. This receptor was obtained from a man in his forties with primary liver carcinoma and hepatitis B virus infection. The CDR3 sequence: CASSPEAYLETQYF. CDR3 DNA: TGTGCCAGTAGCCCTGAGGCGTACCTAGAGACCCAGTACTTC.